This T cell receptor beta chain was obtained from a study of OX40 agonist ivuxolimab in advanced cancers. Only in-frame clones appear in the TCRdb table, and some are missing; sequencing was by immunoSEQ multiplex PCR. The profile shows tens of thousands of clones, 91% of them singletons. Germline values: CDR1 GTSNPN, CDR2 SVGIG (reference sequence). Trimming at V came to 7 bases and at J to 2 bases, leaving 8 bases not matched to a gene. The CDR3 runs 13 residues. The clonotype originates from an adult with an advanced solid tumor such as melanoma, head and neck, liver or kidney cancer. V is TRBV30 and J is TRBJ2-7, with 7 bases matching TRBD1. This material consisted of CD4+ or CD8+ T cells sorted from blood, taken in a trial of the OX40 agonist ivuxolimab. This CDR3 is CALRTGLAYEQYF. As DNA, the CDR3 is TGTGCCTTGCGGACAGGTCTGGCCTACGAGCAGTACTTC.